These 9 T cell receptor beta chains came from one sample sequenced in a study of T cells in localized non-small cell lung cancer. Assay used: immunoSEQ multiplex PCR; TCRdb lists only in-frame clones, some missing. Among about 62,000 clones, more than 80% were seen once, and the ten largest hold roughly 4.5%. The sample here was PBMCs, taken before any cancer treatment. These receptors originate from a man aged 40 to 70 with stage II lung adenocarcinoma.

CDR3 in amino acids: CASSLVGGYTF. The CDR3 DNA sequence: TGTGCCAGCAGCTTGGTGGGTGGCTACACCTTC. The chain combines TRBV5-8 with TRBJ1-2; D is unresolved. Germline V gives CDR1 SGHTS, CDR2 YDEGEE. With 0 bases removed from V and 7 bases from J, the gap between germline ends came to 4 bases. CDR3 length: 11 residues. Combining the CDR3 with reference TRBV5-8 and TRBJ1-2 gives the whole variable domain EAGVTQSPTHLIKTRGQQATLRCSPISGHTSVYWYQQALGLGLQFLLWYDEGEERNRGNFPPRFSGRQFPNYSSELNVNALELEDSALYLCASSLVGGYTFGSGTRLTVV.

J is TRBJ2-5 and V is TRBV6-1; TRBD1 matches at 7 bases. Germline V CDR1 and CDR2: MNHNS, SASEGT. The CDR3 is 15 amino acids. J lost 1 base, V lost 6 bases, and 8 bases had no gene match. As DNA, the CDR3 is TGTGCCAGCAGACCTAGGGACAGCCCCCAAGAGACCCAGTACTTC. It codes for CASRPRDSPQETQYF.

This chain connects TRBV6-5 to TRBJ1-1, with D uncertain. Germline CDR1 and CDR2: MNHEY and SVGAGI. This CDR3 comprises 11 residues. The V and J ends lost 7 bases and 7 bases respectively, with 10 bases between them. CDR3 coding DNA: TGTGCCAGCATTTCGGCTTTTGAAGCTTTCTTT. Translating gives CASISAFEAFF.

The chain joins TRBV7-6 to TRBJ2-2; D possibly corresponds to TRBD1 (6 bases). CDR3 length: 16 residues. The germline CDR1 and CDR2 sequences are SGHVS and FNYEAQ. V was shortened by 3 bases and J by 1 base, with 12 bases between the two germline ends. The CDR3 region is CASSLYGTLNTGELFF. CDR3 nucleotides: TGTGCCAGCAGCTTGTACGGGACACTGAACACCGGGGAGCTGTTTTTT.

This clone was recorded a few times. J is TRBJ1-2 and V is TRBV7-9, with D perhaps TRBD1 (6 bases). The V end lost 4 bases, the J end lost 8 bases, and 17 bases lay between the germline ends. The V gene's germline CDR1 is SEHNR and CDR2 FQNEAQ (reference sequence). This CDR3 is 14 amino acids long. The CDR3 DNA sequence: TGTGCCAGCAGCTCCTGGACGGTTACAGGGGGCTACACCTTC. This gives the protein CASSSWTVTGGYTF.

The V call is TRBV6-5, the J call TRBJ1-1, with D hard to call. This CDR3 is 15 amino acids long. Trimming stripped 2 bases from V and 2 bases from J, with 12 bases between. Germline-derived CDR1 and CDR2 are MNHEY and SVGAGI. Here the CDR3 reads CASSYNSFINTEAFF. The CDR3 DNA is TGTGCCAGCAGTTACAACAGCTTTATTAACACTGAAGCTTTCTTT.

The J gene is TRBJ1-1, the V gene TRBV9; 9 bases align to TRBD1. CDR1 is SGDLS, CDR2 YYNGEE, per germline. V was clipped by 4 bases and J by 4 bases; unmatched bases: 2. The CDR3 is made up of 13 amino acids. The DNA for the CDR3 is TGTGCCAGCAGCTCGACAGGGGGCACTGAAGCTTTCTTT. This codes for CASSSTGGTEAFF.

The chain is built from TRBV19 and TRBJ2-3, with D tentatively TRBD1 (6 bases). The V end was cut by 5 bases, the J end by 1 base, with 16 bases between. Germline V lookup: CDR1 LNHDA, CDR2 SQIVND (reference sequence). The CDR3 is made up of 16 amino acids. CDR3 bases: TGTGCCAGTAGTCAGCTCGGGCAGGGGCGCACAGATACGCAGTATTTT. Residues: CASSQLGQGRTDTQYF.

The chain is built from TRBV19 and TRBJ1-1; 9 nucleotides align to TRBD1. The germline CDR1 and CDR2 sequences are LNHDA and SQIVND (reference sequence). V shed 11 bases and J 4 bases; nucleotides not matched to a gene: 8. The CDR3 length is 13 residues. The CDR3 region has the DNA TGTGCCGCCTCCGGGACAGGGAGCACTGAAGCTTTCTTT. It translates to CAASGTGSTEAFF.